One T cell receptor beta chain is described in this entry. Clones were read by immunoSEQ multiplex PCR, and TCRdb kept only the in-frame ones, dropping some. Of roughly 260,000 clones listed, approximately 86% were seen once; the top ten hold 2.6%. The data stem from a study of blood T cell repertoires in COVID-19. Study-wide context: Italy, Spain and the United States were the sources of the convalescent and acute COVID-19 samples. From T cells, B-cell-depleted T cells, or PBMCs came the material, which was cDNA or gDNA.

Cohorts were determined from participant-reported clinical history. Two negative PCRs, clearance, or symptom resolution characterized the recovered Cohort 3 donors. The receptor was derived from a woman aged 18-29 years who had recovered from COVID-19. Sequencing was carried out using PBMCs or T cells enriched from blood (not recorded which).

The CDR3 region has the DNA TGTGCCAGCAGTCCCCCAGGTCCTTTCTACGAGCAGTACTTC. Translation: CASSPPGPFYEQYF. The chain employs TRBV28 and TRBJ2-7; D gene ambiguous. This CDR3 spans 14 amino acids. Per germline, CDR1 MDHEN and CDR2 SYDVKM. The V and J ends lost 5 bases and 3 bases respectively, with 14 bases between them.